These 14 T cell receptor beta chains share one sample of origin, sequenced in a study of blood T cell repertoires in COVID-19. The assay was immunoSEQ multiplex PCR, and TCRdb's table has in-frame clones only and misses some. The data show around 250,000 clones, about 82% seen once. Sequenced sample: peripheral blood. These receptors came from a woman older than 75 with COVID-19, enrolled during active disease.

The CDR3 is CASSFSQGLYTF. The CDR3 DNA is TGTGCCAGCAGTTTCTCACAGGGTCTCTACACCTTC. The chain couples TRBV12-3 or TRBV12-4 to TRBJ1-2, with D maybe TRBD1 (6 bases). The CDR3 has 12 residues. V was shortened by 3 bases and J by 10 bases, with 12 bases between the two germline ends.

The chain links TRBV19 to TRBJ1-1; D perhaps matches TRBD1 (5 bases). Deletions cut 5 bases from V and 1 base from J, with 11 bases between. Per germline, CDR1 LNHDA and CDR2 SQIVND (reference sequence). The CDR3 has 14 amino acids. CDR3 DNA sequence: TGTGCCAGTAGTCTGTGGGGGGAGAACACTGAAGCTTTCTTT. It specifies CASSLWGENTEAFF. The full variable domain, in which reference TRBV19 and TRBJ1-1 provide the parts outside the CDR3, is DGGITQSPKYLFRKEGQNVTLSCEQNLNHDAMYWYRQDPGQGLRLIYYSQIVNDFQKGDIAEGYSVSREKKESFPLTVTSAQKNPTAFYLCASSLWGENTEAFFGQGTRLTVV.

This CDR3 reads CASSYRDRGYNEQFF. The DNA of the CDR3 is TGTGCCAGCTCATACAGGGACAGGGGTTACAATGAGCAGTTCTTC. The chain joins TRBV27 to TRBJ2-1; the match to TRBD1 covers 10 bases. Germline loops: CDR1 MNHEY, CDR2 SMNVEV (reference sequence). With 8 bases clipped from V and 4 bases from J, the junction kept 8 bases outside the gene matches. The CDR3 runs to 15 residues.

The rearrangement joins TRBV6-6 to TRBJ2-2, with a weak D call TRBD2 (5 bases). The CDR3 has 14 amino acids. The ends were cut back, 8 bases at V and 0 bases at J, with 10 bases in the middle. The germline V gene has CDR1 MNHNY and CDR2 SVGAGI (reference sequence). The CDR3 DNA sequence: TGTGCCAGCTCCAGGACTGCGAACACCGGGGAGCTGTTTTTT. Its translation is CASSRTANTGELFF.

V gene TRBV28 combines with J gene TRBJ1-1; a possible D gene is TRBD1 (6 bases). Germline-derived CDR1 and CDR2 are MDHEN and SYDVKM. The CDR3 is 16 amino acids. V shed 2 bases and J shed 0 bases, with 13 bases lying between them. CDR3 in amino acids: CASSLVRGMMNTEAFF. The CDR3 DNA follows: TGTGCCAGCAGTTTAGTCAGGGGCATGATGAACACTGAAGCTTTCTTT.

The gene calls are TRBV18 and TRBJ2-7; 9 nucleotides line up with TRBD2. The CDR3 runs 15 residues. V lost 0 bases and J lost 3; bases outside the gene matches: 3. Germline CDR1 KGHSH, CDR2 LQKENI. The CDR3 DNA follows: TGTGCCAGCTCACCACCGGCTAGCGGGGTCTACGAGCAGTACTTC. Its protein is CASSPPASGVYEQYF. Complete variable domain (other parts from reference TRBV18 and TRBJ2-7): NAGVMQNPRHLVRRRGQEARLRCSPMKGHSHVYWYRQLPEEGLKFMVYLQKENIIDESGMPKERFSAEFPKEGPSILRIQQVVRGDSAAYFCASSPPASGVYEQYFGPGTRLTVT.

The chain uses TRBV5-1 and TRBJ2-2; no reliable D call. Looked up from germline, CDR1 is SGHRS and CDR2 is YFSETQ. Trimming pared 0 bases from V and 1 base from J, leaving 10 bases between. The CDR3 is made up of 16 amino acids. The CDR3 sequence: CASSLGLGQNTGELFF. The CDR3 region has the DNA TGCGCCAGCAGCTTGGGCCTAGGCCAGAACACCGGGGAGCTGTTTTTT.

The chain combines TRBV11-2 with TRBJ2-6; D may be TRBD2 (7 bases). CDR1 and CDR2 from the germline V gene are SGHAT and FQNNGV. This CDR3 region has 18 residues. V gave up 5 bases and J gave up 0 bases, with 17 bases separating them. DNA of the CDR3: TGTGCCAGCAGCGGGGGGGCGGGCTGGTACTCTGGGGCCAACGTCCTGACTTTC. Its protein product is CASSGGAGWYSGANVLTF.

The CDR3 reads CATRAGEMNTEAFF. DNA for the CDR3: TGTGCCACCAGAGCAGGGGAGATGAACACTGAAGCTTTCTTT. The rearrangement links TRBV24-1 to TRBJ1-1, with TRBD1 as a possible D gene (6 bases). The CDR3 contains 14 residues. Trimming stripped 7 bases from V and 0 bases from J, with 11 bases between. Germline CDR1 KGHDR, CDR2 SFDVKD.

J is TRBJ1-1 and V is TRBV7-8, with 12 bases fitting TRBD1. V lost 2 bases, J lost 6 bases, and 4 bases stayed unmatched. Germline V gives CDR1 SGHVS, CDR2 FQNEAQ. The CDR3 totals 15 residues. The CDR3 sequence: CASSLMGQGASEAFF. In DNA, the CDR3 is TGTGCCAGCAGCTTAATGGGACAGGGGGCGTCTGAAGCTTTCTTT.

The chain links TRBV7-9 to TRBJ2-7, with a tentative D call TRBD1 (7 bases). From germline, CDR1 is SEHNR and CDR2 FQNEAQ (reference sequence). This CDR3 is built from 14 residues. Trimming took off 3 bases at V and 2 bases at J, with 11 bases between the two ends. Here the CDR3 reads CASSFSGGPYEQYF. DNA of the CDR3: TGTGCCAGCAGCTTTTCAGGGGGGCCCTACGAGCAGTACTTC.

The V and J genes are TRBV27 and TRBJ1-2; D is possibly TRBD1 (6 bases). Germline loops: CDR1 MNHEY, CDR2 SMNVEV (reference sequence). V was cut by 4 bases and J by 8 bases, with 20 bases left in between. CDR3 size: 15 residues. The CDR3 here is CASSSQTGTLYGYTF. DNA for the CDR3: TGTGCCAGCAGTTCCCAGACCGGGACACTTTACGGCTACACCTTC.

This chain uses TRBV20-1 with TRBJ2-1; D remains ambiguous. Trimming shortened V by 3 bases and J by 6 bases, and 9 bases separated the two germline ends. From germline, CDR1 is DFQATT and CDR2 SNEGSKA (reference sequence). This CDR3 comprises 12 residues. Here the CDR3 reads CSASGQVNEQFF. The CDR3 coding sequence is TGCAGTGCTAGTGGTCAGGTCAATGAGCAGTTCTTC.

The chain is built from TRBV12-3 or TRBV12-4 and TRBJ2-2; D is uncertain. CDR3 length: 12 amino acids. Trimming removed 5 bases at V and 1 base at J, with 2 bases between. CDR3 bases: TGTGCCAGCAGTCGGAACACCGGGGAGCTGTTTTTT. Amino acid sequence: CASSRNTGELFF.